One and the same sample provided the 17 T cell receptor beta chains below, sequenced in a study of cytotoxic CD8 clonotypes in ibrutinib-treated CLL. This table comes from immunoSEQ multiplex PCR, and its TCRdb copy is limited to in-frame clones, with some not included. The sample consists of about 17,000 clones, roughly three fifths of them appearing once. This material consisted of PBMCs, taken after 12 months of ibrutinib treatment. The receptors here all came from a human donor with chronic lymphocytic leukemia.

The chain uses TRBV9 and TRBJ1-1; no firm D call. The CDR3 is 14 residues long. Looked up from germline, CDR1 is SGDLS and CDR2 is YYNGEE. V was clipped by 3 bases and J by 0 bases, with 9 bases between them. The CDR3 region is CASSADLMNTEAFF. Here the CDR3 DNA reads TGTGCCAGCAGCGCAGACTTAATGAACACTGAAGCTTTCTTT.

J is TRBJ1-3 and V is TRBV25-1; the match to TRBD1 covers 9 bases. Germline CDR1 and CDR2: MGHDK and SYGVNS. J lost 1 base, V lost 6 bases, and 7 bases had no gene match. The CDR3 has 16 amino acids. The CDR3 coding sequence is TGTGCCAGCAGCCCAGGACAGGGGTCTTCTGGAAACACCATATATTTT. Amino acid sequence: CASSPGQGSSGNTIYF.

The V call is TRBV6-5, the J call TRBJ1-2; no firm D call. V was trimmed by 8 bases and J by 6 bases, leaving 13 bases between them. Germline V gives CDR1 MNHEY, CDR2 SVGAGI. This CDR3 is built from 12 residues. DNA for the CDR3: TGTGCCAGCTCAAACCCCGGGGATGGCTACACCTTC. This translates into CASSNPGDGYTF.

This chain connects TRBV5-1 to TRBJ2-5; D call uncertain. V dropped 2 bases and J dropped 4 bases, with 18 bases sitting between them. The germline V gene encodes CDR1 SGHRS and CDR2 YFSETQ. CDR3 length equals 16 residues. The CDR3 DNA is TGCGCCAGCAGCTTAAACTCGGGCCAGGCTTTAGAGACCCAGTACTTC. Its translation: CASSLNSGQALETQYF.

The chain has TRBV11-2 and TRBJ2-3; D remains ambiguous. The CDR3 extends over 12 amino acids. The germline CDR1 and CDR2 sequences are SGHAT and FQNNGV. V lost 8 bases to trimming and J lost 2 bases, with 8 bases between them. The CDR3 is CASLGATDTQYF. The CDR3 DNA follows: TGTGCCAGCCTCGGCGCCACAGATACGCAGTATTTT.

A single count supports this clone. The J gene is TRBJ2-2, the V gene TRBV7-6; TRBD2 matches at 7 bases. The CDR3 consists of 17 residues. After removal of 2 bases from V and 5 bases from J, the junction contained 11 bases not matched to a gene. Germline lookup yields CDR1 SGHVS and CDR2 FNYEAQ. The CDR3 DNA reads TGTGCCAGCAGCTTACTGGGGGGAGGGCCCCTAACCGGGGAGCTGTTTTTT. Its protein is CASSLLGGGPLTGELFF.

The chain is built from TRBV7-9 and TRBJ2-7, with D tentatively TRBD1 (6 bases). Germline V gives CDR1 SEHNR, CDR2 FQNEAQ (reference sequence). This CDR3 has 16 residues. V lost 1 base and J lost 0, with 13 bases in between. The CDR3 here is CASSLGGPGYSYEQYF. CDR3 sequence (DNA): TGTGCCAGCAGCTTAGGGGGGCCCGGCTACTCCTACGAGCAGTACTTC.

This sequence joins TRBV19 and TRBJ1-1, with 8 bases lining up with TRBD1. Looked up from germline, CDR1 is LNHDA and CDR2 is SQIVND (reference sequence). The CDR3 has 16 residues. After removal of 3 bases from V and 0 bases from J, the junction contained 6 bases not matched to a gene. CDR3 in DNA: TGTGCCAGTAGTATCCCTTCGACAGGGGTGAACACTGAAGCTTTCTTT. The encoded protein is CASSIPSTGVNTEAFF.

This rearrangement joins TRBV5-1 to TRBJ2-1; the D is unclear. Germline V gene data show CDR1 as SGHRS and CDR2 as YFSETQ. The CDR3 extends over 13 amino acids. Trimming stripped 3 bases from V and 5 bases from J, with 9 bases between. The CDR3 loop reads CASSSLWNNEQFF. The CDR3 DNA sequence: TGCGCCAGCAGCTCCCTTTGGAACAATGAGCAGTTCTTC.

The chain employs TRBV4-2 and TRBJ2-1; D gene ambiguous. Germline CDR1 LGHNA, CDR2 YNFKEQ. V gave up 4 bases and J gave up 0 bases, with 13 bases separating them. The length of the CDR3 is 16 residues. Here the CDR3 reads CASSPRLMSSYNEQFF. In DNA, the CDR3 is TGTGCCAGCAGCCCACGGCTCATGAGCTCCTACAATGAGCAGTTCTTC.

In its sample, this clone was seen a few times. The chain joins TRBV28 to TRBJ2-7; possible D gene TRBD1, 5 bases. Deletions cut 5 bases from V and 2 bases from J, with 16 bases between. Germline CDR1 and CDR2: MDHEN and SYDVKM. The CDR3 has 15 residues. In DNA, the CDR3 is TGTGCCAGCAGTCCGATTACAGGAATCACCTACGAGCAGTACTTC. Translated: CASSPITGITYEQYF.

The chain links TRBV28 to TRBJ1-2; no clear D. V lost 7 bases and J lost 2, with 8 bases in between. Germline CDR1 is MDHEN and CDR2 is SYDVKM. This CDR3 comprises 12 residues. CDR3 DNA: TGTGCCAGCATTAAAGCGAACTATGGCTACACCTTC. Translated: CASIKANYGYTF.

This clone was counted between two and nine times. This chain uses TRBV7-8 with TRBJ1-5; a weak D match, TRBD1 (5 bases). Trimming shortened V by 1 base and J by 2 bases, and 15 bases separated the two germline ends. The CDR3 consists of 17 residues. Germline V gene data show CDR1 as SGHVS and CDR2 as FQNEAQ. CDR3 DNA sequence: TGTGCCAGCAGCTTAGTGGGCAGGGTCGGTGGCAATCAGCCCCAGCATTTT. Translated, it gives CASSLVGRVGGNQPQHF.

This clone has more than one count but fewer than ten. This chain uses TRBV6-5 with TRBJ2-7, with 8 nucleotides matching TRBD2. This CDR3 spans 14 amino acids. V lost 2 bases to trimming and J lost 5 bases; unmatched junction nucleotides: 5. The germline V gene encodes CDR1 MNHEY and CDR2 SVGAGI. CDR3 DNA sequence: TGTGCCAGCAGTTACCAGCGGGAGCTAGACGAGCAGTACTTC. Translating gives CASSYQRELDEQYF.

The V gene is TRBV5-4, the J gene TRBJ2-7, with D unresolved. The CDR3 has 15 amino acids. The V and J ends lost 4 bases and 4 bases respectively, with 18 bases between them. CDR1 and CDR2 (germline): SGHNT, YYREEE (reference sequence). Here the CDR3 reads CASSQMVTGGYEQYF. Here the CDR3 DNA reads TGTGCCAGCAGCCAAATGGTAACGGGTGGGTACGAGCAGTACTTC.

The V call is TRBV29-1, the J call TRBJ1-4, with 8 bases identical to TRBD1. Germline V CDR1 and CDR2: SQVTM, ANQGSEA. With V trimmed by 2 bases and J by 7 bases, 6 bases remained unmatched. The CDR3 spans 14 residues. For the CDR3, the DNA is TGCAGCGTTGAAATCCAGGGGGCAGTTGAAAAACTGTTTTTT. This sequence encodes CSVEIQGAVEKLFF.

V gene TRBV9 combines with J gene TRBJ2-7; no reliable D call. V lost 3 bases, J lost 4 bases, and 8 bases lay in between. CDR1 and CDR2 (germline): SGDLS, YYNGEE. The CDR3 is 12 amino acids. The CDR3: CASSGDGYEQYF. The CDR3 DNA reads TGTGCCAGCAGCGGCGACGGATACGAGCAGTACTTC.